The 17 T cell receptor beta chains below were found in one sample sequenced in a study of cytomegalovirus exposure and HLA in healthy donors. The PCR ran on 60 Vbeta and 13 Jbeta primers. Assay: immunoSEQ multiplex PCR; the TCRdb copy retains only in-frame clones and omits some. Of more than 85,000 clones in the sample, about 69% were seen once. The specimen sequenced was PBMCs. The receptors originated from a human donor in good health.

This clone was found a few times. J is TRBJ1-1 and V is TRBV6-5; no clear D. V gave up 2 bases and J gave up 1 base, with 5 bases separating them. There are 13 residues in the CDR3. Germline V gene data show CDR1 as MNHEY and CDR2 as SVGAGI. CDR3 in amino acids: CASSYGRNTEAFF. CDR3 coding DNA: TGTGCCAGCAGTTACGGGAGGAACACTGAAGCTTTCTTT.

This chain connects TRBV4-1 to TRBJ2-1, with 12 bases matching TRBD2. The CDR3 loop spans 17 amino acids. Germline V CDR1 and CDR2: MGHRA, YSYEKL. V lost 2 bases and J lost 7; bases outside the gene matches: 9. CDR3 sequence (DNA): TGCGCCAGCAGCCAAAAGATACTAGCGGGAGGAACAAATGAGCAGTTCTTC. Translated: CASSQKILAGGTNEQFF.

This clone was picked up a small number of times. In DNA, the CDR3 is TGTGCCAGCAGTTTTTTAAACAGGCCCAATGGCTACACCTTC. Its protein product is CASSFLNRPNGYTF. The chain combines TRBV27 with TRBJ1-2; TRBD1 is a possible D gene (5 bases). V shed 3 bases and J shed 6 bases, with 14 bases lying between them. Germline V lookup: CDR1 MNHEY, CDR2 SMNVEV (reference sequence). The CDR3 loop spans 14 amino acids.

The chain has TRBV5-1 and TRBJ1-1, with TRBD1 identical over 7 bases. In germline, CDR1 is SGHRS, CDR2 YFSETQ. After removal of 2 bases from V and 0 bases from J, the junction contained 7 bases not matched to a gene. This CDR3 contains 16 residues. The CDR3 coding sequence is TGCGCCAGCAGCTTTAACAGGGGAAATTTGAACACTGAAGCTTTCTTT. Translated, it gives CASSFNRGNLNTEAFF.

The chain couples TRBV27 to TRBJ2-3, with 10 bases fitting TRBD2. The CDR3 is 15 amino acids. V lost 6 bases, J lost 4 bases, and 7 bases stayed unmatched. Germline lookup yields CDR1 MNHEY and CDR2 SMNVEV (reference sequence). Here the CDR3 reads CASSAWTSGSDTQYF. The CDR3 DNA follows: TGTGCCAGCAGCGCCTGGACTAGCGGTTCAGATACGCAGTATTTT.

This chain uses TRBV7-3 with TRBJ2-5; 7 bases are a match to TRBD1. V gave up 4 bases and J gave up 5 bases; unmatched junction bases: 10. The CDR3 is 15 residues long. Germline CDR1 SGHTA, CDR2 FQGTGA. CDR3 amino acids: CASSSLGQVGETQYF. CDR3 DNA sequence: TGTGCCAGCAGCTCCTTAGGACAGGTCGGCGAGACCCAGTACTTC.

V and J are TRBV28 and TRBJ2-7; 8 bases map to TRBD2. The CDR3 loop spans 15 amino acids. Trimming took 7 bases from V and 2 from J; bases not matched to a gene: 10. CDR1 and CDR2 (germline): MDHEN, SYDVKM. The chain's CDR3 is CASIRSGRGTYEQYF. The CDR3 region has the DNA TGTGCCAGCATCAGAAGCGGGAGAGGTACCTACGAGCAGTACTTC.

This chain links TRBV5-6 with TRBJ1-2; tentative D call: TRBD1 (6 bases). The V end lost 4 bases, the J end lost 3 bases, and 16 bases lay between the germline ends. This CDR3 spans 15 amino acids. Germline CDR1 reads SGHDT; CDR2 reads YYEEEE. CDR3: CASSPPGQTHYGYTF. The CDR3 nucleotides read TGTGCCAGCAGCCCCCCCGGACAGACCCACTATGGCTACACCTTC.

This sequence joins TRBV10-3 and TRBJ1-1, with D possibly TRBD1 on 5 matching bases. The germline V and J ends were trimmed by 6 bases and 2 bases, with 10 bases remaining between them. CDR1 and CDR2 from the germline V gene are ENHRY and SYGVKD. This CDR3 region has 13 residues. CDR3 in amino acids: CAIRSQGNTEAFF. The CDR3 DNA reads as TGTGCCATCAGATCGCAGGGAAACACTGAAGCTTTCTTT.

A few counts support this clone. This chain's CDR3 is CASSLGSGQPQHF. In DNA, the CDR3 is TGTGCCAGCAGCTTAGGTTCTGGCCAGCCCCAGCATTTT. The J gene is TRBJ1-5, the V gene TRBV7-9; no clear D gene. Germline values: CDR1 SEHNR, CDR2 FQNEAQ (reference sequence). Trimming pared 1 base from V and 7 bases from J, leaving 8 bases between. This CDR3 region has 13 residues.

The chain employs TRBV7-2 and TRBJ2-1; TRBD1 matches at 9 bases. Looked up from germline, CDR1 is SGHTA and CDR2 is FQGNSA. V shed 5 bases, J shed 3 bases, and the junction held 5 bases outside the gene matches. The CDR3 length is 15 residues. In nucleotides, the CDR3 is TGTGCCAGCAGCCTCGGGACAGGGCGCTACAATGAGCAGTTCTTC. Residues: CASSLGTGRYNEQFF.

The J gene is TRBJ1-1, the V gene TRBV30, with TRBD1 matching over 8 bases. Germline V gives CDR1 GTSNPN, CDR2 SVGIG (reference sequence). CDR3 length: 15 residues. V trimming: 0 bases; J trimming: 0 bases; junction bases outside the gene matches: 3. The DNA of the CDR3 is TGTGCCTGGAGTGTCTGGACAGGGATGAACACTGAAGCTTTCTTT. It translates to CAWSVWTGMNTEAFF.

This clone has a single count. J is TRBJ1-5 and V is TRBV2, with unresolved D. V was shortened by 3 bases and J by 1 base, with 10 bases between the two germline ends. CDR1 SNHLY and CDR2 FYNNEI come from the germline V gene. This CDR3 contains 15 residues. The CDR3 DNA sequence: TGTGCCAGCAGTGAGGGCCGACACAGCAATCAGCCCCAGCATTTT. Residues: CASSEGRHSNQPQHF.

This clone was counted a single time. The CDR3 reads CASSSEFLTGNEQFF. The CDR3 nucleotides read TGTGCCAGCAGTTCCGAATTCCTTACAGGGAATGAGCAGTTCTTC. V gene TRBV6-4 combines with J gene TRBJ2-1, with D possibly matching TRBD1 (6 bases). The length of the CDR3 is 15 residues. Germline values: CDR1 MRHNA, CDR2 SNTAGT. Trimming pared 5 bases from V and 7 bases from J, leaving 18 bases between.

CDR3 protein: CASSVGKGPWAEAFF. The CDR3 coding sequence is TGTGCCAGCAGCGTAGGGAAGGGGCCGTGGGCTGAAGCTTTCTTT. V is TRBV9 and J is TRBJ1-1; tentative D call: TRBD1 (5 bases). The V and J ends lost 0 bases and 6 bases respectively, with 15 bases between them. The CDR3 consists of 15 residues. The germline gives CDR1 SGDLS, CDR2 YYNGEE.

In DNA, the CDR3 is TGTGCCAGCAGCTATTGGGACACGAACACTGAAGCTTTCTTT. It specifies CASSYWDTNTEAFF. This chain links TRBV7-9 with TRBJ1-1, with D perhaps TRBD1 (6 bases). Germline values: CDR1 SEHNR, CDR2 FQNEAQ (reference sequence). This CDR3 is built from 14 residues. The V and J ends lost 4 bases and 1 base respectively, with 10 bases between them.

The chain links TRBV6-6 to TRBJ2-3; TRBD2 agrees at 8 bases. Germline values: CDR1 MNHNY, CDR2 SVGAGI (reference sequence). The V segment lost 4 bases and the J segment 6 bases; nucleotides outside the gene matches: 6. The length of the CDR3 is 14 residues. The CDR3 sequence is CASSFGTRGDTQYF. The CDR3, as DNA: TGTGCCAGCAGTTTCGGGACTAGGGGTGATACGCAGTATTTT.